A selection of T cell receptor beta chains follows, all from one sample in a study of T-cell reconstitution after alpha-beta-depleted transplantation in children. One entry per CDR3 protein, called by TCRdb with MiXCR from the PCR reads. The sample has approximately 240,000 distinct CDR3 sequences, roughly a tenth seen once; the top ten hold 28%. This specimen was PBMCs, taken before TCRalphabeta/CD19-depleted stem cell transplant. These receptors were obtained from a child under two years old with acute myeloid leukemia, due to receive a stem cell transplant. CDR3s include the opening cysteine and the closing phenylalanine or tryptophan. Some rows mark clone size as missing; the rest say once, few, many or name a class of expanded clone.

V gene: TRBV3-1; clone size: many; J gene: TRBJ2-5; CDR3 protein: CASSQESGYLETQYF
V gene: TRBV20-1; clone size: many; J gene: TRBJ1-1; CDR3 protein: CSARVDLNTEAFF
V gene: TRBV7-2; clone size: many; J gene: TRBJ2-3; CDR3 protein: CASSPLGGKGTDTQYF
V gene: TRBV12-3/TRBV12-4; clone size: -; J gene: TRBJ1-3; CDR3 protein: CASSLSGANGNTIYF
V gene: TRBV29-1; clone size: many; J gene: TRBJ2-5; CDR3 protein: CSVGWGVIQETQYF
V gene: TRBV12-3/TRBV12-4; clone size: many; J gene: TRBJ2-7; CDR3 protein: CASSPGGYEQYF
V gene: TRBV5-1; clone size: -; J gene: TRBJ2-6; CDR3 protein: CASSLSDRGFIRSGANVLTF
V gene: TRBV2; clone size: many; J gene: TRBJ1-2; CDR3 protein: CASRANRDPGYTF
V gene: TRBV6-2/TRBV6-3; clone size: -; J gene: TRBJ2-7; CDR3 protein: CASSYLGLAGVSEQYF
V gene: TRBV18; clone size: many; J gene: TRBJ2-2; CDR3 protein: CASSRAGENTGELFF
V gene: TRBV5-1; clone size: many; J gene: TRBJ1-1; CDR3 protein: CASSKGGLNTEAFF
V gene: TRBV5-1; clone size: once; J gene: TRBJ2-2; CDR3 protein: CASSLEQGTGELFF
V gene: TRBV3-1; clone size: -; J gene: TRBJ2-6; CDR3 protein: CASSHLRISGANVLTF
V gene: TRBV11-3; clone size: many; J gene: TRBJ2-1; CDR3 protein: CASTFYGAALHGEQFF
V gene: TRBV2; clone size: many; J gene: TRBJ2-3; CDR3 protein: CASSGRLAGAGDTQYF
V gene: TRBV12-3/TRBV12-4; clone size: -; J gene: TRBJ2-5; CDR3 protein: CASRFGGGGETQYF
V gene: TRBV20-1; clone size: many; J gene: TRBJ1-1; CDR3 protein: CSAILGAGRGTEAFF
V gene: TRBV7-8; clone size: few; J gene: TRBJ2-2; CDR3 protein: CASTHSRGWNGELFF
V gene: TRBV27; clone size: many; J gene: TRBJ1-1; CDR3 protein: CASVGGRGDTEAFF
V gene: TRBV20-1; clone size: many; J gene: TRBJ2-7; CDR3 protein: CSARSFYEQYF
V gene: TRBV14; clone size: many; J gene: TRBJ2-1; CDR3 protein: CASSQGWSSFDEQFF
V gene: TRBV5-1; clone size: many; J gene: TRBJ2-3; CDR3 protein: CASRRGSPSTDTQYF
V gene: TRBV3-1; clone size: many; J gene: TRBJ1-6; CDR3 protein: CASRYRTPGGNSPLHF
V gene: TRBV28; clone size: many; J gene: TRBJ2-3; CDR3 protein: CASSDRRTDTQYF
V gene: TRBV10-3; clone size: many; J gene: TRBJ1-1; CDR3 protein: CAISELRGGVGTEAFF
V gene: TRBV4-1; clone size: few; J gene: TRBJ1-1; CDR3 protein: CASSQDLRIRGRTEAFF
V gene: TRBV11-2; clone size: many; J gene: TRBJ2-6; CDR3 protein: CASSFPGTGEFSGANVLTF
V gene: TRBV7-2; clone size: many; J gene: TRBJ1-1; CDR3 protein: CASSAIPSDTEAFF